Listed here is a single T cell receptor (beta chain). Trimming shortened V by 2 bases and J by 6 bases, and 13 bases separated the two germline ends. The CDR3 runs 14 residues. Looked up from germline, CDR1 is SGHVS and CDR2 is FQNEAQ. Only in-frame clones appear in the TCRdb table, and some are missing; sequencing was by immunoSEQ multiplex PCR. The sample holds roughly 280,000 clones, 80% to 90% seen once. The data were taken from a study of blood T cell repertoires in COVID-19. The J gene is TRBJ1-2, the V gene TRBV7-8; TRBD1 might be the D (5 bases). The origin of this receptor is a woman between 18 and 29 years old who had recovered from COVID-19. Sequenced input: PBMCs or T cells enriched from blood (not recorded which). CDR3 region: CASSLSGGVDGYTF. In nucleotides, the CDR3 is TGTGCCAGCAGCTTATCGGGGGGAGTTGATGGCTACACCTTC. The full variable domain, with the rest looked up from reference TRBV7-8 and TRBJ1-2, is GAGVSQSPRYKVAKRGQDVALRCDPISGHVSLFWYQQALGQGPEFLTYFQNEAQLDKSGLPSDRFFAERPEGSVSTLKIQRTQQEDSAVYLCASSLSGGVDGYTFGSGTRLTVV.